Listed here are 24 T cell receptor beta chains from one sample, sequenced in a study of cytomegalovirus exposure and HLA in healthy donors. The PCR made use of 60 Vbeta and 13 Jbeta primers. Assay: immunoSEQ multiplex PCR; the TCRdb copy retains only in-frame clones and omits some. The profile shows some 110,000 clones, 74% of them singletons. Sequenced material: PBMCs. These receptors came from a woman aged 50 to 65 in good health and CMV-seropositive.

Many counts were recorded for this clone. This rearrangement joins TRBV4-1 to TRBJ2-7; TRBD1 matches 8 bases. The CDR3 is 14 amino acids. Germline V gives CDR1 MGHRA, CDR2 YSYEKL. Germline trimming cut 4 bases from V and 6 bases from J; bases unmatched to any gene: 8. CDR3 protein: CASSLPGGASEQYF. As DNA, the CDR3 is TGCGCCAGCAGCCTCCCAGGGGGCGCTTCCGAGCAGTACTTC.

This clone occurred once. The chain combines TRBV18 with TRBJ1-5; TRBD1 might be the D (6 bases). CDR3 length: 15 amino acids. With 1 base removed from V and 4 bases from J, the gap between germline ends came to 11 bases. The germline gives CDR1 KGHSH, CDR2 LQKENI. Here the CDR3 DNA reads TGTGCCAGCTCACCACAAAGGGACACAAATCAGCCCCAGCATTTT. Translation: CASSPQRDTNQPQHF.

V usage is TRBV5-4 and J usage is TRBJ2-1, with 10 bases aligning to TRBD2. With V trimmed by 4 bases and J by 0 bases, 7 bases remained unmatched. The germline V gene has CDR1 SGHNT and CDR2 YYREEE (reference sequence). This CDR3 contains 17 residues. CDR3 loop: CASSPRASGSSYNEQFF. CDR3 nucleotides: TGTGCCAGCAGCCCTAGGGCTAGCGGGAGCTCCTACAATGAGCAGTTCTTC.

Note on this clone: Additional DNA sequences in this sample encode the identical CDR3. The V and J genes are TRBV30 and TRBJ2-3, with D possibly being TRBD2 (6 bases). Per germline, CDR1 GTSNPN and CDR2 SVGIG (reference sequence). This CDR3 contains 12 residues. The V end lost 0 bases, the J end lost 5 bases, and 6 bases lay between the germline ends. CDR3 residues: CAWSVGGDTQYF. CDR3 nucleotides: TGTGCCTGGAGTGTGGGGGGAGATACGCAGTATTTT.

This clone appeared a few times. The rearrangement links TRBV5-4 to TRBJ1-4; TRBD1 might be the D (6 bases). Germline CDR1 reads SGHNT; CDR2 reads YYREEE (reference sequence). This CDR3 is built from 14 residues. Trimming took off 3 bases at V and 8 bases at J, with 14 bases between the two ends. CDR3 sequence (DNA): TGTGCCAGCAGCTCTACAGGGCTGGGGGAAAAACTGTTTTTT. Protein sequence: CASSSTGLGEKLFF.

This chain uses TRBV5-6 with TRBJ2-7; a possible D gene is TRBD1 (6 bases). The CDR3 covers 11 residues. Trimming left V 2 bases short and J 7 bases short, with 7 bases between. Per the germline V gene, CDR1 is SGHDT and CDR2 is YYEEEE. The CDR3 loop reads CASSFDREQYF. The CDR3 coding sequence is TGTGCCAGCAGCTTCGACAGGGAGCAGTACTTC.

This chain links TRBV5-8 with TRBJ1-6; D not certain. V was pared by 1 base and J by 7 bases, with 18 bases between. The CDR3 has 17 amino acids. CDR1 SGHTS and CDR2 YDEGEE come from the germline V gene. The CDR3 DNA is TGTGCCAGCAGCTTGCCGCCCGGAGGAATGTGGAATTCACCCCTCCACTTT. This sequence encodes CASSLPPGGMWNSPLHF.

The rearrangement uses TRBV27 and TRBJ1-6; no clear D gene. V lost 4 bases and J 0 bases, leaving 13 bases between the germline ends. This CDR3 has 17 amino acids. Germline lookup yields CDR1 MNHEY and CDR2 SMNVEV (reference sequence). The CDR3 loop reads CASSSAGYSSYNSPLHF. The CDR3 coding sequence is TGTGCCAGCAGTTCCGCAGGCTACAGCTCCTATAATTCACCCCTCCACTTT.

The CDR3 DNA sequence: TGTGCCAGCAGCCCGGGACAGAACTATGGCTACACCTTC. Its translation is CASSPGQNYGYTF. The genes are TRBV7-6 and TRBJ1-2, with TRBD1 identical over 7 bases. V trimming: 5 bases; J trimming: 2 bases; junction bases outside the gene matches: 2. This CDR3 contains 13 residues. In germline, CDR1 is SGHVS, CDR2 FNYEAQ.

CDR3 DNA: TGTGCCAGCAGTTTGAGCGGGGGGGGGTACGAGCAGTACTTC. Translated: CASSLSGGGYEQYF. V and J are TRBV27 and TRBJ2-7, with 10 bases that match TRBD2. Per the germline V gene, CDR1 is MNHEY and CDR2 is SMNVEV (reference sequence). V trimming: 3 bases; J trimming: 4 bases; junction bases outside the gene matches: 3. This CDR3 has 14 residues.

The V gene is TRBV11-2, the J gene TRBJ2-7; D uncertain. The CDR3 is 15 amino acids. Trimming shortened V by 3 bases and J by 1 base, and 13 bases separated the two germline ends. The germline gives CDR1 SGHAT, CDR2 FQNNGV. This CDR3 reads CASSFSADPSYEQYF. The CDR3 bases are TGTGCCAGCAGCTTTTCCGCGGATCCGTCCTACGAGCAGTACTTC. Full variable domain (outside the CDR3, taken from reference TRBV11-2 and TRBJ2-7): EAGVAQSPRYKIIEKRQSVAFWCNPISGHATLYWYQQILGQGPKLLIQFQNNGVVDDSQLPKDRFSAERLKGVDSTLKIQPAKLEDSAVYLCASSFSADPSYEQYFGPGTRLTVT.

Notes on this clone: A junction boundary mismatches the germline segment, possibly from a read error. V is TRBV10-1 and J is TRBJ1-2, with unresolved D. Germline V gene sequence: CDR1 WNHNN, CDR2 SYGVQD (reference sequence). This CDR3 region has 13 residues. The CDR3 region has the DNA TGCGCCAGCAGTCCGGGAGCTAACTATGGCTGCACCTTC. It codes for CASSPGANYGCTF.

The V gene is TRBV7-9, the J gene TRBJ1-2; D remains ambiguous. The CDR3 length is 16 residues. V shed 4 bases and J shed 4 bases, with 19 bases lying between them. Germline V gene data show CDR1 as SEHNR and CDR2 as FQNEAQ (reference sequence). CDR3 amino acids: CASSSTPWGGFYGYTF. The DNA of the CDR3 is TGTGCCAGCAGCTCTACCCCCTGGGGAGGTTTCTATGGCTACACCTTC.

The V call is TRBV7-3, the J call TRBJ2-5, with 7 bases that match TRBD1. Germline lookup yields CDR1 SGHTA and CDR2 FQGTGA. With 5 bases clipped from V and 0 bases from J, the junction kept 3 bases outside the gene matches. The CDR3 has 14 residues. The CDR3: CASSQTGYQETQYF. The CDR3 DNA reads as TGTGCCAGCAGCCAGACAGGGTACCAAGAGACCCAGTACTTC.

The chain joins TRBV2 to TRBJ2-1; TRBD2 matches 11 bases. The ends lost 3 bases at V and 3 bases at J; junction bases unmatched: 4. Germline lookup yields CDR1 SNHLY and CDR2 FYNNEI. This CDR3 comprises 16 residues. In DNA form, the CDR3 reads TGTGCCAGCAGTGAGTTTCTAGCGGGGGGCTACAATGAGCAGTTCTTC. Protein: CASSEFLAGGYNEQFF.

V and J are TRBV10-3 and TRBJ2-7; 10 bases align to TRBD1. The J segment lost 4 bases and the V segment lost 7 bases, leaving 16 bases of the junction unmatched. This CDR3 region has 17 residues. Per the germline V gene, CDR1 is ENHRY and CDR2 is SYGVKD. The CDR3 here is CAINDGSRQGASYEQYF. CDR3 bases: TGTGCCATCAATGACGGATCTCGACAGGGGGCTTCTTACGAGCAGTACTTC.

This clone has only a few counts. The genes are TRBV7-9 and TRBJ2-1; 16 bases agree with TRBD2. Germline loops: CDR1 SEHNR, CDR2 FQNEAQ (reference sequence). V was clipped by 3 bases and J by 9 bases; unmatched bases: 2. The CDR3 loop spans 15 amino acids. The CDR3 spells CASSLGLAGGREQFF. Written as DNA, the CDR3 is TGTGCCAGCAGCTTGGGACTAGCGGGGGGGCGTGAGCAGTTCTTC.

This clone was seen once. This chain connects TRBV7-9 to TRBJ1-3, with D maybe TRBD1 (5 bases). Germline V gene sequence: CDR1 SEHNR, CDR2 FQNEAQ (reference sequence). V was trimmed by 5 bases and J by 8 bases, leaving 13 bases between them. The CDR3 totals 13 residues. CDR3 nucleotide sequence: TGTGCCAGCAGCATTGGGACTTTGGACACCATATATTTT. Protein sequence: CASSIGTLDTIYF.

The rearrangement links TRBV4-1 to TRBJ2-3; 10 bases align to TRBD2. Unmatched junction bases numbered 4, after V lost 4 bases and J lost 0 bases. Germline V gene data show CDR1 as MGHRA and CDR2 as YSYEKL. The length of the CDR3 is 16 residues. CDR3 in amino acids: CASSPGLAASTDTQYF. The CDR3 nucleotides are TGCGCCAGCAGCCCCGGACTAGCGGCCAGCACAGATACGCAGTATTTT.

This chain joins TRBV30 and TRBJ2-2; D perhaps matches TRBD1 (6 bases). The CDR3 spans 15 residues. The V and J ends lost 1 base and 5 bases respectively, with 14 bases between them. Germline values: CDR1 GTSNPN, CDR2 SVGIG (reference sequence). In DNA form, the CDR3 reads TGTGCCTGGAGTGAATTAACAGGGCGGACCGGGGAGCTGTTTTTT. As protein: CAWSELTGRTGELFF.

The genes are TRBV10-3 and TRBJ2-7; no definite D call. Per germline, CDR1 ENHRY and CDR2 SYGVKD. V was clipped by 6 bases and J by 5 bases, with 8 bases between them. The CDR3 has 11 amino acids. The CDR3 DNA reads as TGTGCCATCAGGGAAAGCGACGAGCAGTACTTC. Encoded protein: CAIRESDEQYF.

The rearrangement uses TRBV4-3 and TRBJ2-7, with 7 bases matching TRBD1. CDR3 length equals 13 residues. In germline, CDR1 is LGHNA, CDR2 YSLEER. V shed 2 bases and J 6 bases; nucleotides not matched to a gene: 4. CDR3 amino acids: CASSQNRGTEQYF. Written as DNA, the CDR3 is TGCGCCAGCAGCCAAAACAGGGGAACCGAGCAGTACTTC.

The chain links TRBV4-1 to TRBJ2-3; perhaps TRBD2 as D (6 bases). The V end was cut by 4 bases, the J end by 6 bases, with 23 bases between. The germline CDR1 and CDR2 sequences are MGHRA and YSYEKL. The CDR3 covers 17 residues. CDR3 loop: CASSLSGGGSLMDTQYF. The CDR3 DNA reads TGCGCCAGCAGCCTCTCAGGAGGAGGGAGTCTCATGGATACGCAGTATTTT.

The V and J genes are TRBV5-5 and TRBJ2-3, with 10 bases lining up with TRBD2. CDR1 and CDR2 (germline): SGHKS, YYEKEE (reference sequence). Trimming took 2 bases from V and 6 from J; bases not matched to a gene: 12. This CDR3 is 17 amino acids long. This CDR3 reads CASSFLFSAGGRDTQYF. The CDR3 DNA reads TGTGCCAGCAGCTTCCTTTTTTCAGCGGGGGGGCGGGATACGCAGTATTTT.